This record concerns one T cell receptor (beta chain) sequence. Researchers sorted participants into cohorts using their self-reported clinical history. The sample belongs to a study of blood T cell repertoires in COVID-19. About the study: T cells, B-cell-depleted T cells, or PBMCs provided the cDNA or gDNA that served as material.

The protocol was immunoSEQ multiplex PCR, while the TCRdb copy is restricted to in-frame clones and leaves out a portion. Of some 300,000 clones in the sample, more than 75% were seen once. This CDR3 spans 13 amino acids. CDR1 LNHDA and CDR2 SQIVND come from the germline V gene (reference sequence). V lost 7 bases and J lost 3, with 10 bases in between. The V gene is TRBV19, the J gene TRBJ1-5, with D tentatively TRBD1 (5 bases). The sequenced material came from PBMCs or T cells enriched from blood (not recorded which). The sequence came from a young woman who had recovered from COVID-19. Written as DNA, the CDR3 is TGTGCCAGTATGGCCAGGGACAATCAGCCCCAGCATTTT. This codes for CASMARDNQPQHF.